These 21 T cell receptor beta chains share one sample of origin, sequenced in a study of blood T cell repertoires in COVID-19. Generated by immunoSEQ multiplex PCR, the TCRdb table keeps only in-frame clones and is missing some. The top ten hold approximately 2.2% of the sample, which has some 270,000 clones, roughly nine tenths seen once. The sample was peripheral blood. These receptors were obtained from a man over 45 with acute or convalescent COVID-19.

This chain connects TRBV6-5 to TRBJ2-7; 8 nucleotides align to TRBD2. Trimming removed 4 bases from V and 5 bases from J; junction bases left unmatched: 10. This CDR3 comprises 15 residues. Germline V CDR1 and CDR2: MNHEY, SVGAGI. The DNA of the CDR3 is TGTGCCAGCAGTTGGACTAGCCTCCGGTACGACGAGCAGTACTTC. Protein: CASSWTSLRYDEQYF.

Details on this clone: Additional DNA sequences in this sample encode the identical CDR3. V is TRBV27 and J is TRBJ1-1, with unresolved D. Germline CDR1 MNHEY, CDR2 SMNVEV (reference sequence). The CDR3 is 13 residues long. With 0 bases removed from V and 1 base from J, the gap between germline ends came to 3 bases. CDR3 sequence (DNA): TGTGCCAGCAGTTTATCGAGGAACACTGAAGCTTTCTTT. This translates into CASSLSRNTEAFF.

The rearrangement joins TRBV29-1 to TRBJ2-3; tentative D call: TRBD1 (5 bases). CDR1 is SQVTM, CDR2 ANQGSEA, per germline. Trimming pared 2 bases from V and 5 bases from J, leaving 8 bases between. This CDR3 is 12 amino acids long. The CDR3 DNA sequence: TGCAGCGTTGAAAGGGGAAGAGATACGCAGTATTTT. Encoded protein: CSVERGRDTQYF.

The V call is TRBV10-3, the J call TRBJ2-3, with TRBD1 matching 7 bases. Germline CDR1 reads ENHRY; CDR2 reads SYGVKD. CDR3 size: 16 residues. Trimming removed 6 bases from V and 1 base from J; junction bases left unmatched: 10. CDR3 in amino acids: CAIRASTGARTDTQYF. The CDR3 DNA reads as TGTGCCATCAGGGCTTCTACAGGGGCACGCACAGATACGCAGTATTTT.

The V and J genes are TRBV6-5 and TRBJ1-6, with 9 bases that match TRBD1. Trimming cost V 5 bases and J 11 bases; bases outside gene matches: 7. This CDR3 has 14 amino acids. Germline V lookup: CDR1 MNHEY, CDR2 SVGAGI. CDR3 sequence reads: CASSPGQGSPPLHF. The CDR3 DNA sequence: TGTGCCAGCAGTCCGGGACAGGGCTCTCCACCCCTCCACTTT.

CDR3 sequence (DNA): TGTGCCAGCAGCTTATCTCCCGGGACAGCTGGGCTCACCTTC. It specifies CASSLSPGTAGLTF. The chain employs TRBV7-3 and TRBJ1-2; 7 bases are a match to TRBD1. V trimming: 2 bases; J trimming: 13 bases; junction bases outside the gene matches: 13. Germline V gives CDR1 SGHTA, CDR2 FQGTGA. This CDR3 has 14 residues. Full variable domain (rest looked up from reference TRBV7-3 and TRBJ1-2): GAGVSQTPSNKVTEKGKYVELRCDPISGHTALYWYRQSLGQGPEFLIYFQGTGAADDSGLPNDRFFAVRPEGSVSTLKIQRTERGDSAVYLCASSLSPGTAGLTFGSGTRLTVV.

The V gene is TRBV25-1, the J gene TRBJ1-2, with 10 bases fitting TRBD1. V shed 3 bases, J shed 5 bases, and the junction held 6 bases outside the gene matches. The V gene's germline CDR1 is MGHDK and CDR2 SYGVNS. The CDR3 runs to 15 residues. The DNA of the CDR3 is TGTGCCAGCAGTGACTCCGGGACAGGGGTTTATGGCTACACCTTC. Its translation: CASSDSGTGVYGYTF.

The chain uses TRBV29-1 and TRBJ1-1, with unresolved D. CDR1 is SQVTM and CDR2 is ANQGSEA in the germline V gene. This CDR3 is built from 12 residues. With 0 bases removed from V and 5 bases from J, the gap between germline ends came to 7 bases. The CDR3 protein is CSVEDRVTEAFF. The CDR3 coding sequence is TGCAGCGTTGAAGATCGGGTTACTGAAGCTTTCTTT.

The chain uses TRBV12-3 or TRBV12-4 and TRBJ2-1, with D unresolved. The CDR3 contains 13 residues. Trimming stripped 6 bases from V and 0 bases from J, with 6 bases between. CDR3 sequence reads: CASSGFSYNEQFF. The CDR3 bases are TGTGCCAGCAGCGGTTTCTCCTACAATGAGCAGTTCTTC.

This chain links TRBV4-1 with TRBJ2-3; maybe TRBD1 (5 bases). CDR3 length equals 19 residues. Trimming stripped 0 bases from V and 3 bases from J, with 22 bases between. The germline gives CDR1 MGHRA, CDR2 YSYEKL. CDR3 coding DNA: TGCGCCAGCAGCCAAGAGGCCCCCTCAGGGTATGGTACAACAGATACGCAGTATTTT. The encoded protein is CASSQEAPSGYGTTDTQYF.

The gene calls are TRBV5-5 and TRBJ2-6, with D tentatively TRBD1 (5 bases). The V and J ends lost 0 bases and 3 bases respectively, with 16 bases between them. Germline V gene data show CDR1 as SGHKS and CDR2 as YYEKEE (reference sequence). The CDR3 has 18 residues. In DNA form, the CDR3 reads TGTGCCAGCAGCTTGGAGTCGGCAGGGTGGAATGGGGCCAACGTCCTGACTTTC. Amino acids: CASSLESAGWNGANVLTF.

As DNA, the CDR3 is TGCGCCAGCAGAGTGCTAGCGGGTACCGATACGCAGTATTTT. Protein: CASRVLAGTDTQYF. V gene TRBV5-1 combines with J gene TRBJ2-3; 8 nucleotides line up with TRBD2. This CDR3 region has 14 residues. With V trimmed by 5 bases and J by 6 bases, 8 bases remained unmatched. Germline loops: CDR1 SGHRS, CDR2 YFSETQ.

The rearrangement uses TRBV7-3 and TRBJ1-2; no reliable D call. The germline V gene encodes CDR1 SGHTA and CDR2 FQGTGA. This CDR3 comprises 13 residues. Trimming pared 3 bases from V and 8 bases from J, leaving 13 bases between. CDR3 amino acids: CASSFGEGGGYTF. Written as DNA, the CDR3 is TGTGCCAGCAGCTTTGGCGAGGGAGGAGGCTACACCTTC.

The chain recombines TRBV5-6 with TRBJ1-2; D is unclear. V lost 4 bases, J lost 5 bases, and 15 bases lay in between. CDR3 size: 14 residues. From germline, CDR1 is SGHDT and CDR2 YYEEEE. The CDR3 bases are TGTGCCAGCAGCCCGGGTCGCTTCGCTTATGGCTACACCTTC. Protein: CASSPGRFAYGYTF.

This chain links TRBV5-1 with TRBJ2-3; a weak D match, TRBD1 (7 bases). The V gene lost 1 base and the J gene lost 1 base, with 16 bases spanning the gap. The CDR3 has 17 residues. Germline loops: CDR1 SGHRS, CDR2 YFSETQ. CDR3 sequence: CASSLYQGGRGTDTQYF. For the CDR3, the DNA is TGCGCCAGCAGCTTGTACCAGGGGGGAAGGGGCACAGATACGCAGTATTTT.

The chain carries TRBV7-3 and TRBJ2-2, with TRBD2 matching over 9 bases. V dropped 1 base and J dropped 4; count of bases not matched to a gene: 4. CDR3 size: 16 residues. Germline lookup yields CDR1 SGHTA and CDR2 FQGTGA. CDR3 sequence reads: CASSLKAGGSTGELFF. Here the CDR3 DNA reads TGTGCCAGCAGCTTAAAAGCGGGGGGTTCCACCGGGGAGCTGTTTTTT.

V is TRBV2 and J is TRBJ1-2, with 12 bases fitting TRBD1. CDR1 and CDR2 (germline): SNHLY, FYNNEI. V lost 3 bases to trimming and J lost 1 base; unmatched junction nucleotides: 6. The CDR3 sequence is 17 residues long. For the CDR3, the DNA is TGTGCCAGCAGTGATCCCGGGACAGGGGGCCTTAACTATGGCTACACCTTC. It yields the protein CASSDPGTGGLNYGYTF. Filled out from reference TRBV2 and TRBJ1-2, the complete variable domain reads EPEVTQTPSHQVTQMGQEVILRCVPISNHLYFYWYRQILGQKVEFLVSFYNNEISEKSEIFDDQFSVERPDGSNFTLKIRSTKLEDSAMYFCASSDPGTGGLNYGYTFGSGTRLTVV.

The CDR3 DNA follows: TGCAGCGTTGGGGCATCCAGGGGGCGCGAGTGGACTGAAGCTTTCTTT. Protein product: CSVGASRGREWTEAFF. The chain combines TRBV29-1 with TRBJ1-1; TRBD1 aligns across 8 bases. Germline V gene sequence: CDR1 SQVTM, CDR2 ANQGSEA. The trim removed 4 bases at V and 5 bases at J, leaving 15 bases unmatched. This CDR3 region has 16 residues.

The chain combines TRBV5-1 with TRBJ2-1, with 8 positions matching TRBD1. The CDR3 spans 14 residues. Germline values: CDR1 SGHRS, CDR2 YFSETQ. J lost 9 bases, V lost 2 bases, and 7 bases had no gene match. This CDR3 reads CASSLGQGASEQFF. CDR3 in DNA: TGCGCCAGCAGCTTAGGTCAGGGGGCCAGTGAGCAGTTCTTC.

The rearrangement uses TRBV3-1 (or the pseudogene TRBV3-2) and TRBJ2-7; unclear D gene. The V gene's germline CDR1 is LGHDT and CDR2 YNNKEL (reference sequence). With 1 base removed from V and 5 bases from J, the gap between germline ends came to 6 bases. The CDR3 contains 12 residues. The CDR3 is CASSQVAHEQYF. For the CDR3, the DNA is TGTGCCAGCAGCCAAGTGGCCCACGAGCAGTACTTC.

The J gene is TRBJ1-6, the V gene TRBV11-2; D unresolved. V lost 5 bases, J lost 10 bases, and 9 bases lay in between. The CDR3 spans 12 residues. Germline CDR1 is SGHAT and CDR2 is FQNNGV. The DNA of the CDR3 is TGTGCCAGCAGCCCTGCCGGGTCACCCCTCCACTTT. Translating gives CASSPAGSPLHF.